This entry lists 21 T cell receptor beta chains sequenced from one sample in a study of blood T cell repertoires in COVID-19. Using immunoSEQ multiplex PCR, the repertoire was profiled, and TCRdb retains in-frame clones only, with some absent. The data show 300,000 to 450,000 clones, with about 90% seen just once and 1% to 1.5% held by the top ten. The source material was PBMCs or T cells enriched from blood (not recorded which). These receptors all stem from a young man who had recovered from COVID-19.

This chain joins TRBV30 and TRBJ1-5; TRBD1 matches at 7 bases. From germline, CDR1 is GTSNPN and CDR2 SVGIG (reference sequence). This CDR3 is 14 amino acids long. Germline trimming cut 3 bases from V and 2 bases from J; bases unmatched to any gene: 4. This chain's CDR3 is CAWRTGYGNQPQHF. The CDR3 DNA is TGTGCCTGGAGGACAGGGTACGGCAATCAGCCCCAGCATTTT.

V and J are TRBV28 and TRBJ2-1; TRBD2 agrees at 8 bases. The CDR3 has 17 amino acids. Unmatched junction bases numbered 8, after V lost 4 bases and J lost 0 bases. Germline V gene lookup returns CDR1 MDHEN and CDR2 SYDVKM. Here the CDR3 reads CASSSLTSERSYNEQFF. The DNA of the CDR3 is TGTGCCAGCAGTTCCCTGACTAGCGAGCGCTCCTACAATGAGCAGTTCTTC.

This chain's CDR3 is CAISEWTTLYEQYF. The DNA for the CDR3 is TGTGCCATCAGTGAATGGACTACATTATACGAGCAGTACTTC. V gene TRBV10-3 combines with J gene TRBJ2-7, with TRBD2 as a possible D gene (6 bases). V was pared by 3 bases and J by 4 bases, with 13 bases between. Germline V lookup: CDR1 ENHRY, CDR2 SYGVKD. The CDR3 contains 14 residues.

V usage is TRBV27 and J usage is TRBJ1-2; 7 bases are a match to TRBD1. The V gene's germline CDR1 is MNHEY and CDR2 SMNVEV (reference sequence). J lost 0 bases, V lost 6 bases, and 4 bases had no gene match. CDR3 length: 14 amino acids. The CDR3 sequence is CASREGAANYGYTF. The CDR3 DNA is TGTGCCAGCAGAGAGGGGGCGGCTAACTATGGCTACACCTTC.

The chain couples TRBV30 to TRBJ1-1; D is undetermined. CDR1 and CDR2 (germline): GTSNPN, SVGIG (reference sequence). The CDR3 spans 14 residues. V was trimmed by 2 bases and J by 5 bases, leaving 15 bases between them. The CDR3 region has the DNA TGTGCCTGGAGTCCATTCCCCGACAAGACTGAAGCTTTCTTT. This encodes CAWSPFPDKTEAFF.

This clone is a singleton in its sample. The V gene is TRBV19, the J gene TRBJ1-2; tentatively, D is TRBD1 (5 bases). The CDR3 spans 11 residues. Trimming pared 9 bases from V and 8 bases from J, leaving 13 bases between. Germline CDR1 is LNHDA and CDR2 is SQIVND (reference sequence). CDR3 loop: CASGGGSGYTF. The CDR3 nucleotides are TGTGCCAGCGGGGGAGGGAGCGGCTACACCTTC.

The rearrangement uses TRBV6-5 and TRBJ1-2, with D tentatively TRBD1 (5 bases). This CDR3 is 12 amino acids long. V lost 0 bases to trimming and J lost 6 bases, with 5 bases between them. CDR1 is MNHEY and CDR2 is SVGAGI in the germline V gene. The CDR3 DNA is TGTGCCAGCAGTTACTCGGGGCATGGCTACACCTTC. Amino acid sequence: CASSYSGHGYTF.

The CDR3 loop is CASRPPGTGGYNEQFF. CDR3 DNA: TGTGCCAGCAGGCCCCCCGGGACAGGGGGCTACAATGAGCAGTTCTTC. The rearrangement uses TRBV27 and TRBJ2-1; 11 nucleotides align to TRBD1. This CDR3 spans 16 amino acids. J lost 3 bases, V lost 6 bases, and 7 bases had no gene match. Germline CDR1 reads MNHEY; CDR2 reads SMNVEV (reference sequence).

In DNA, the CDR3 is TGCAGTGCCCCAGAGAACACTGAAGCTTTCTTT. This codes for CSAPENTEAFF. The chain employs TRBV20-1 and TRBJ1-1; D gene uncertain. The V end was cut by 6 bases, the J end by 1 base, with 6 bases between. Germline loops: CDR1 DFQATT, CDR2 SNEGSKA (reference sequence). This CDR3 spans 11 amino acids.

The CDR3 reads CASSVDRTSNEQYF. The CDR3 nucleotides are TGTGCCAGCAGCGTAGACAGGACTAGTAACGAGCAGTACTTC. V is TRBV9 and J is TRBJ2-7, with 7 bases that match TRBD2. This CDR3 region has 14 residues. The V gene's germline CDR1 is SGDLS and CDR2 YYNGEE. V lost 0 bases and J lost 5; bases outside the gene matches: 5.

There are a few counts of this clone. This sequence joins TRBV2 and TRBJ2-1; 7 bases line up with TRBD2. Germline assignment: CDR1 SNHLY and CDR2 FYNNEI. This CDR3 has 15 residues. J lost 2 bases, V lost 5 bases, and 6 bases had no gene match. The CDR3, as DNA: TGTGCCAGCAGTCTTAAGCGGGGCGCCTACAATGAGCAGTTCTTC. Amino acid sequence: CASSLKRGAYNEQFF. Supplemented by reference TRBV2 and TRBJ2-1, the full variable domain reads EPEVTQTPSHQVTQMGQEVILRCVPISNHLYFYWYRQILGQKVEFLVSFYNNEISEKSEIFDDQFSVERPDGSNFTLKIRSTKLEDSAMYFCASSLKRGAYNEQFFGPGTRLTVL.

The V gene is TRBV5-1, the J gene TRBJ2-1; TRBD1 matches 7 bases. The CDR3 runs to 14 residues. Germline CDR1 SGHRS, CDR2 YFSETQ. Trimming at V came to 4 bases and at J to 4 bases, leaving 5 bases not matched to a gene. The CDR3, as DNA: TGCGCCAGCAGCCCGGGGACAGCATACAATGAGCAGTTCTTC. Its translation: CASSPGTAYNEQFF.

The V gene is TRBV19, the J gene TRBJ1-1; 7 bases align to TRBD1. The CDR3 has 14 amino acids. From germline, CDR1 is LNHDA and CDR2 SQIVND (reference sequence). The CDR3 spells CVSCKGTDLTEAFF. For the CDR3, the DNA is TGTGTCTCGTGTAAGGGGACAGACCTTACTGAAGCTTTCTTT.

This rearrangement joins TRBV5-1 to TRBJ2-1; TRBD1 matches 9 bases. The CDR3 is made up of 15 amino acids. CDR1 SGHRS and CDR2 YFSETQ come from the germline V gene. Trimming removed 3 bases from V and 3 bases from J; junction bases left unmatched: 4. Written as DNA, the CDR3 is TGCGCCAGCAGCTCACAGGGGGCGGACTACAATGAGCAGTTCTTC. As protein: CASSSQGADYNEQFF.

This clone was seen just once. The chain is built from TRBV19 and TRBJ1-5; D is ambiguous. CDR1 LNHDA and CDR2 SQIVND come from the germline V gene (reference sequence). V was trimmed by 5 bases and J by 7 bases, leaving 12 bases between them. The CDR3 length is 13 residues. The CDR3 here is CASSPGPGQPQHF. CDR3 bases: TGTGCCAGTAGTCCCGGACCGGGACAGCCCCAGCATTTT.

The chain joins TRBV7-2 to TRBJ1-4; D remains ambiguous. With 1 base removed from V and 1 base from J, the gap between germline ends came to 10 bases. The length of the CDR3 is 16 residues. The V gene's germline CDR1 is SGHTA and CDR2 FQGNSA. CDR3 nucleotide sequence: TGTGCCAGCAGCTTAGTCGGCCGGGGAACTAATGAAAAACTGTTTTTT. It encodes CASSLVGRGTNEKLFF.

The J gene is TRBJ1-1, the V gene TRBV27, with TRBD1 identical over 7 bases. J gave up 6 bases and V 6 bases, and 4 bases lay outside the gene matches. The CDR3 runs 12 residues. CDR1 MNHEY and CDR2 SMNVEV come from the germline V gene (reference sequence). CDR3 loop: CASSRTGAEAFF. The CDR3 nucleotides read TGTGCCAGCAGCCGAACAGGGGCTGAAGCTTTCTTT.

The CDR3 sequence is CASSVDPVQPRDGYTF. In DNA form, the CDR3 reads TGTGCCAGCAGCGTAGACCCGGTTCAGCCACGGGATGGCTACACCTTC. The rearrangement links TRBV9 to TRBJ1-2; D gene ambiguous. The CDR3 is 16 amino acids. Germline V gene lookup returns CDR1 SGDLS and CDR2 YYNGEE. Trimming pared 0 bases from V and 6 bases from J, leaving 18 bases between.

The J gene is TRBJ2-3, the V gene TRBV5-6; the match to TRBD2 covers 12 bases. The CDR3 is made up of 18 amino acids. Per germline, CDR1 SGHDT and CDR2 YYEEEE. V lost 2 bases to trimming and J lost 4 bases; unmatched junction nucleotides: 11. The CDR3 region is CASSFLLAGGVLADTQYF. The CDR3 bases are TGTGCCAGCAGCTTTCTACTAGCGGGGGGCGTTCTGGCAGATACGCAGTATTTT.

CDR3 DNA sequence: TGTGCCAGCAGCGGACAGTACGAGCAGTACTTC. Amino acid sequence: CASSGQYEQYF. The chain has TRBV5-4 and TRBJ2-7; maybe TRBD1 (6 bases). Per the germline V gene, CDR1 is SGHNT and CDR2 is YYREEE (reference sequence). This CDR3 spans 11 amino acids. The V gene lost 4 bases and the J gene lost 4 bases, with 6 bases spanning the gap.

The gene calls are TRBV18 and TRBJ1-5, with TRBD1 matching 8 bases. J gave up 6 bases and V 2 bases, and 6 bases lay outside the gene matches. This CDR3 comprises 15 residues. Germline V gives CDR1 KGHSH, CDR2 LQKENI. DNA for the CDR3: TGTGCCAGCTCACCAGGACAGGGTAATGTTCAGCCCCAGCATTTT. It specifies CASSPGQGNVQPQHF.